What follows are 8 T cell receptor beta chains derived from one specimen sequenced in a study of blood T cell repertoires in COVID-19. TCRdb keeps only in-frame clones here, not all; method: immunoSEQ multiplex PCR. The sample consists of about 250,000 clones, less than 85% of them appearing once. Material: peripheral blood. The source of these receptors is a woman over 75 with active or convalescent COVID-19.

The genes are TRBV28 and TRBJ1-4; unclear D gene. The CDR3 extends over 13 amino acids. V lost 7 bases and J lost 0, with 6 bases in between. The V gene's germline CDR1 is MDHEN and CDR2 SYDVKM. The CDR3 DNA is TGTGCCAGCATAGCGGCAACTAATGAAAAACTGTTTTTT. Encoded protein: CASIAATNEKLFF.

J is TRBJ1-1 and V is TRBV19; no definite D call. V lost 6 bases and J 0 bases, leaving 14 bases between the germline ends. CDR3 length: 15 amino acids. Germline CDR1 is LNHDA and CDR2 is SQIVND (reference sequence). Here the CDR3 DNA reads TGTGCCAGTAGAAGGAACAGAGATATGAACACTGAAGCTTTCTTT. As protein: CASRRNRDMNTEAFF. Using reference TRBV19 and TRBJ1-1 for the parts outside the CDR3, the full variable domain is DGGITQSPKYLFRKEGQNVTLSCEQNLNHDAMYWYRQDPGQGLRLIYYSQIVNDFQKGDIAEGYSVSREKKESFPLTVTSAQKNPTAFYLCASRRNRDMNTEAFFGQGTRLTVV.

CDR3 protein: CASSTGQHPYEKLFF. Here the CDR3 DNA reads TGTGCCAGCAGTACTGGACAGCACCCTTATGAAAAACTGTTTTTT. The chain is built from TRBV2 and TRBJ1-4, with a possible D match to TRBD1 (6 bases). The ends were cut back, 5 bases at V and 6 bases at J, with 16 bases in the middle. Germline values: CDR1 SNHLY, CDR2 FYNNEI. CDR3 length: 15 residues.

The table lists this clone with a few counts. This chain links TRBV7-8 with TRBJ2-2; 8 bases match TRBD1. The CDR3 spans 14 residues. From germline, CDR1 is SGHVS and CDR2 FQNEAQ. The V gene end was trimmed by 5 bases and the J gene end by 7 bases; junction bases not matched to a gene: 6. The CDR3 region has the DNA TGTGCCAGCAGCCGCTGGACAGGGAACGGGGAGCTGTTTTTT. It codes for CASSRWTGNGELFF.

The genes are TRBV19 and TRBJ2-7; 11 bases line up with TRBD2. The CDR3 has 15 residues. J was trimmed by 4 bases and V by 3 bases; bases with no gene match: 5. Germline V gene sequence: CDR1 LNHDA, CDR2 SQIVND (reference sequence). CDR3 sequence: CASSITSGGLYEQYF. The CDR3 nucleotides read TGTGCCAGTAGTATCACTAGCGGGGGACTATACGAGCAGTACTTC.

This sequence joins TRBV28 and TRBJ1-1; 9 nucleotides align to TRBD1. The CDR3 is 16 residues long. The V gene end was trimmed by 7 bases and the J gene end by 3 bases; junction bases not matched to a gene: 12. CDR1 and CDR2 (germline): MDHEN, SYDVKM. CDR3 protein: CASKNRGDRDDTEAFF. The CDR3 DNA reads TGTGCCAGCAAAAACCGAGGGGACAGGGACGACACTGAAGCTTTCTTT.

CDR3: CASSLDVPGQANTIYF. CDR3 sequence (DNA): TGTGCCAGCAGCTTAGACGTACCGGGACAGGCTAACACCATATATTTT. The genes are TRBV7-6 and TRBJ1-3, with 8 bases aligning to TRBD1. CDR3 length: 16 residues. V dropped 1 base and J dropped 7; count of bases not matched to a gene: 9. Germline-derived CDR1 and CDR2 are SGHVS and FNYEAQ.

This chain uses TRBV4-1 with TRBJ1-1; the D gene is possibly TRBD1 (5 bases). CDR1 is MGHRA, CDR2 YSYEKL, per germline. Trimming left V 2 bases short and J 1 base short, with 8 bases between. The CDR3 extends over 14 amino acids. CDR3 bases: TGCGCCAGCAGCCAAATCGACAGGAACACTGAAGCTTTCTTT. This translates into CASSQIDRNTEAFF.